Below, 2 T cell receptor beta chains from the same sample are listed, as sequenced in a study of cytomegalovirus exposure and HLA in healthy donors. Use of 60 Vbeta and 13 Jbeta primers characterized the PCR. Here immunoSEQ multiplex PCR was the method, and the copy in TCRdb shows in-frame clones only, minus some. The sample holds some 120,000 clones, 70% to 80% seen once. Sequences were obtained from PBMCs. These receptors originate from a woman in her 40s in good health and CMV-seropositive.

The CDR3 DNA reads as TGTGCCAGCAGTTCCCCTGAACGGGTCCACGAGCAGTACTTC. Encoded protein: CASSSPERVHEQYF. The J gene is TRBJ2-7, the V gene TRBV27; D remains ambiguous. This CDR3 is built from 14 residues. Germline lookup yields CDR1 MNHEY and CDR2 SMNVEV (reference sequence). V was trimmed by 4 bases and J by 5 bases, leaving 15 bases between them.

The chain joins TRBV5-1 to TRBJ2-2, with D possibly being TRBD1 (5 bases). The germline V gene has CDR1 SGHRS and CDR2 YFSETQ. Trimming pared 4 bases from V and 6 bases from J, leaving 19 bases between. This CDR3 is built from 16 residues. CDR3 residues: CASSPDQGYSAGELFF. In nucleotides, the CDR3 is TGCGCCAGCAGCCCGGACCAGGGATACAGCGCCGGGGAGCTGTTTTTT.